Each of the 17 T cell receptor beta chains below was sequenced from the same sample in a study of blood T cell repertoires in COVID-19. Assay used: immunoSEQ multiplex PCR; TCRdb lists only in-frame clones, some missing. The table includes about 270,000 clones, approximately 90% detected once. The sample comprised PBMCs or T cells enriched from blood (not recorded which). These TCRs come from a woman in her thirties or forties with acute COVID-19.

CDR3 sequence: CATKGQTGNTIYF. The CDR3 DNA follows: TGTGCCACAAAGGGACAGACTGGAAACACCATATATTTT. V is TRBV15 and J is TRBJ1-3; 7 positions agree with TRBD1. CDR1 and CDR2 from the germline V gene are LNHNV and YYDKDF (reference sequence). The V gene end was trimmed by 9 bases and the J gene end by 2 bases; junction bases not matched to a gene: 4. The CDR3 totals 13 residues.

The J gene is TRBJ2-4, the V gene TRBV18; D is ambiguous. Germline V CDR1 and CDR2: KGHSH, LQKENI. This CDR3 is built from 17 residues. Trimming stripped 2 bases from V and 4 bases from J, with 18 bases between. The CDR3 DNA sequence: TGTGCCAGCTCACCAATCTCCTCGGTGCTCCAAAAAAACATTCAGTACTTC. It yields the protein CASSPISSVLQKNIQYF.

The chain employs TRBV20-1 and TRBJ2-7, with 7 bases that match TRBD1. V shed 6 bases and J 6 bases; nucleotides not matched to a gene: 5. The germline V gene encodes CDR1 DFQATT and CDR2 SNEGSKA (reference sequence). This CDR3 is 11 amino acids long. The CDR3 region is CSAPHRGEQYF. CDR3 nucleotide sequence: TGCAGTGCCCCCCACAGGGGCGAGCAGTACTTC.

The chain links TRBV4-3 to TRBJ2-2; TRBD2 agrees at 7 bases. Germline trimming cut 4 bases from V and 5 bases from J; bases unmatched to any gene: 10. Germline CDR1 and CDR2: LGHNA and YSLEER. The CDR3 spans 16 residues. The CDR3 is CASSLFGGGWTGELFF. As DNA, the CDR3 is TGCGCCAGCAGCCTCTTTGGGGGAGGGTGGACCGGGGAGCTGTTTTTT.

The rearrangement joins TRBV3-1 (or the pseudogene TRBV3-2) to TRBJ2-1, with D perhaps TRBD2 (5 bases). Per germline, CDR1 LGHDT and CDR2 YNNKEL (reference sequence). This CDR3 has 13 amino acids. Between the trimmed V and J ends, which lost 4 bases and 9 bases, there was a span of 13 bases. CDR3 bases: TGTGCCAGCAGCCCGAAGAGGGCGGGTGAGCAGTTCTTC. Translation: CASSPKRAGEQFF.

The V and J genes are TRBV19 and TRBJ1-1; D gene unclear. The CDR3 sequence is 14 residues long. Between the trimmed V and J ends, which lost 3 bases and 1 base, there was a span of 9 bases. The germline CDR1 and CDR2 sequences are LNHDA and SQIVND (reference sequence). CDR3 bases: TGTGCCAGTAGTATGGTAGCGGGGAACACTGAAGCTTTCTTT. Translating gives CASSMVAGNTEAFF.

The V gene is TRBV6-5, the J gene TRBJ1-1; D call uncertain. The germline V and J ends were trimmed by 5 bases and 4 bases, with 11 bases remaining between them. CDR1 is MNHEY and CDR2 is SVGAGI in the germline V gene. The CDR3 is 13 residues long. DNA of the CDR3: TGTGCCAGCAGTAGGCCGGGGAGCACTGAAGCTTTCTTT. It codes for CASSRPGSTEAFF.

V is TRBV28 and J is TRBJ1-5; TRBD1 might be the D (5 bases). Trimming shortened V by 2 bases and J by 2 bases, and 13 bases separated the two germline ends. In germline, CDR1 is MDHEN, CDR2 SYDVKM. There are 16 residues in the CDR3. This CDR3 is CASSLLRGGGNQPQHF. In nucleotides, the CDR3 is TGTGCCAGCAGTTTACTAAGGGGAGGGGGCAATCAGCCCCAGCATTTT.

This clone was observed once. The chain employs TRBV6-5 and TRBJ2-7; a weak D match, TRBD1 (6 bases). V lost 0 bases, J lost 3 bases, and 12 bases lay in between. CDR1 and CDR2 (germline): MNHEY, SVGAGI. This CDR3 comprises 15 residues. The CDR3 DNA follows: TGTGCCAGCAGTTACTCCGGAACAGGGCACTACGAGCAGTACTTC. This gives the protein CASSYSGTGHYEQYF.

This rearrangement joins TRBV11-2 to TRBJ2-6; 8 nucleotides line up with TRBD1. J lost 4 bases, V lost 2 bases, and 4 bases had no gene match. The CDR3 is 16 residues long. Germline CDR1 and CDR2: SGHAT and FQNNGV. CDR3 nucleotides: TGTGCCAGCAGCTTACAGGGGGCTGAAGGGGCCAACGTCCTGACTTTC. This codes for CASSLQGAEGANVLTF.

Only one count was recorded for this clone. This chain joins TRBV5-4 and TRBJ2-1; possibly TRBD2 for D (6 bases). The CDR3 spans 16 residues. Germline assignment: CDR1 SGHNT and CDR2 YYREEE (reference sequence). Trimming pared 1 base from V and 4 bases from J, leaving 15 bases between. The DNA of the CDR3 is TGTGCCAGCAGCTTGACACGTGCGCGGGGTTACAATGAGCAGTTCTTC. This encodes CASSLTRARGYNEQFF.

This sequence joins TRBV30 and TRBJ2-5; 14 bases agree with TRBD2. Germline loops: CDR1 GTSNPN, CDR2 SVGIG (reference sequence). The length of the CDR3 is 14 residues. The V gene end was trimmed by 5 bases and the J gene end by 5 bases; junction bases not matched to a gene: 4. The CDR3 reads CAWGLAGGVETQYF. The CDR3 DNA is TGTGCCTGGGGACTAGCGGGGGGTGTTGAGACCCAGTACTTC. Drawing the rest from reference TRBV30 and TRBJ2-5, the complete variable domain is SQTIHQWPATLVQPVGSPLSLECTVEGTSNPNLYWYRQAAGRGLQLLFYSVGIGQISSEVPQNLSASRPQDRQFILSSKKLLLSDSGFYLCAWGLAGGVETQYFGPGTRLLVL.

This sequence joins TRBV12-3 or TRBV12-4 and TRBJ1-4; D unresolved. V was clipped by 6 bases and J by 8 bases, with 10 bases between them. The CDR3 loop spans 12 amino acids. The CDR3 loop is CASSIRQEKLFF. Written as DNA, the CDR3 is TGTGCCAGCAGCATCCGTCAGGAAAAACTGTTTTTT.

This clone showed up just once. The rearrangement links TRBV29-1 to TRBJ2-1, with TRBD2 matching over 11 bases. V lost 6 bases and J lost 0; bases outside the gene matches: 16. Per the germline V gene, CDR1 is SQVTM and CDR2 is ANQGSEA. This CDR3 has 19 amino acids. The CDR3 is CSVTYAGLAGLLSYNEQFF. The CDR3 DNA is TGCAGCGTCACGTATGCTGGACTAGCGGGTCTCCTCTCCTACAATGAGCAGTTCTTC.

A single count supports this clone. The CDR3 loop reads CASTSPGQSYNEQFF. Written as DNA, the CDR3 is TGTGCCAGCACCTCTCCGGGACAGTCTTACAATGAGCAGTTCTTC. The chain couples TRBV28 to TRBJ2-1; 7 bases align to TRBD1. CDR3 length equals 15 residues. The V and J ends lost 7 bases and 4 bases, in that order; junction bases with no gene match: 10. The V gene's germline CDR1 is MDHEN and CDR2 SYDVKM.

The rearrangement joins TRBV6-5 to TRBJ2-1, with 10 bases matching TRBD2. The length of the CDR3 is 15 residues. CDR1 and CDR2 (germline): MNHEY, SVGAGI. V lost 6 bases, J lost 3 bases, and 5 bases stayed unmatched. CDR3 DNA: TGTGCCAGCAGCACCGGGACTAGCGTCTACAATGAGCAGTTCTTC. Amino acids: CASSTGTSVYNEQFF.

The V call is TRBV6-5, the J call TRBJ2-4; 11 bases are shared with TRBD1. The V and J ends lost 5 bases and 5 bases, in that order; junction bases with no gene match: 5. The CDR3 contains 15 residues. Germline V lookup: CDR1 MNHEY, CDR2 SVGAGI. CDR3 in DNA: TGTGCCAGCAGTCGTTCGGACAGGGGGCAAAACATTCAGTACTTC. It yields the protein CASSRSDRGQNIQYF.